This T cell receptor beta chain appears in the sequencing data of a study of post-analysis software for immune sequencing data. Study-level results: There were roughly 5 TRBV segments more frequent in patients than controls, and TRBV5-6, TRBV5-1 and TRBV20-1 were among them.

This CDR3 spans 16 amino acids. Germline V gene lookup returns CDR1 SGHNT and CDR2 YYREEE (reference sequence). Trimming removed 1 base at V and 4 bases at J, with 16 bases between. Concerning this clonotype: What it binds is unknown.

TCR beta libraries were prepared from cDNA with unique molecular identifiers. TCRdb fed the PCR reads into MiXCR, producing one record per CDR3 protein. The sample includes 650,000 to 850,000 distinct CDR3 sequences, about 50% of them seen just once. The sequenced sample was blood. This TCR was recovered from a girl between 5 and 17 years old with multiple sclerosis. The rearrangement uses TRBV5-4 and TRBJ2-3; D gene unclear. As DNA, the CDR3 is TGTGCCAGCAGCTTGTCTCCACGGGTAAGGGCAGATACGCAGTATTTT. It codes for CASSLSPRVRADTQYF.